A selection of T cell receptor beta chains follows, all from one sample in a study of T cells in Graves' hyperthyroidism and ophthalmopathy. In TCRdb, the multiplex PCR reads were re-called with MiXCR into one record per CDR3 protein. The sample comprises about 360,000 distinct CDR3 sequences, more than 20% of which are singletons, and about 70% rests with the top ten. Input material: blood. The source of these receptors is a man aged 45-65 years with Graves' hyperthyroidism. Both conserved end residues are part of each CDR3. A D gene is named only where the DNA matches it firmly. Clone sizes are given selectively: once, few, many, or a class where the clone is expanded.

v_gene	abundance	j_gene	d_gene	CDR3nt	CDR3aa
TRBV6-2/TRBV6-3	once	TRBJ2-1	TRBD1	TGTGCCAGCAGTCTCGGGAGCCTCGGGACAGGAAACAATGAGCAGTTCTTC	CASSLGSLGTGNNEQFF
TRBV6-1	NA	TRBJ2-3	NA	TGTGCCAGCAGTGTTAATCGAGGTACAGATACGCAGTATTTT	CASSVNRGTDTQYF
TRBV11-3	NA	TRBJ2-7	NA	TGTGCCAGCAGCTCCTTAACCTACGAGCAGTACTTC	CASSSLTYEQYF
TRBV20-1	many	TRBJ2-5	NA	TGCAGTGCTAGAGTGGGGGAGACCCAGTACTTC	CSARVGETQYF
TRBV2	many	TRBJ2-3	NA	TGTGCCAGCAGTGCCATTAGGACAGATACGCAGTATTTT	CASSAIRTDTQYF
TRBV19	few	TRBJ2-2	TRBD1	TGTGCCAGTAGTATCTCAGGGGGCTCTACCGGGGAGCTGTTTTTT	CASSISGGSTGELFF
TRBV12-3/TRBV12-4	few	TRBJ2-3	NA	TGTGCCAGCAGCTCTAGCATTGGGGGCACAGATACGCAGTATTTT	CASSSSIGGTDTQYF
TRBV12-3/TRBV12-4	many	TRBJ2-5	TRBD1	TGTGCCAGCAGTAGGACAGGGCTCGAGACCCAGTACTTC	CASSRTGLETQYF
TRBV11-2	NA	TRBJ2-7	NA	TGTGCCAGCACCTTACTGAGACCGTCCTACGAGCAGTACTTC	CASTLLRPSYEQYF
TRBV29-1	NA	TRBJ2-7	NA	TGCAGCGTGGGTGGATTTGAGGGAGGACTTAAAGGCTTTACTTCCTACGAGCAGTACTTC	CSVGGFEGGLKGFTSYEQYF
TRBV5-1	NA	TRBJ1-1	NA	TGCGCCAGCAGCTACCTGTACGGGAACACTGAAGCTTTCTTT	CASSYLYGNTEAFF
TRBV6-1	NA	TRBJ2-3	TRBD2	TGTGCCAGCAGTAGCCCCCCCACTAGCGGGAGATTAAGAGATACGCAGTATTTT	CASSSPPTSGRLRDTQYF
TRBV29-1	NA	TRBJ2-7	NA	TGCAGCGTTGAACGCCGGGGCGAGCAGTACTTC	CSVERRGEQYF
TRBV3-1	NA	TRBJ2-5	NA	TGTGCCAGCAGCCCCCCGGGAAGTGGGGAGACCCAGTACTTC	CASSPPGSGETQYF
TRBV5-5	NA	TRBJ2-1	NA	TGTGCCAGCAGCTCAACTACAGCCTACAATGAGCAGTTCTTC	CASSSTTAYNEQFF
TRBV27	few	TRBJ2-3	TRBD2	TGTGCCAGCAGTCCCGGGCTAGCGGCTTCGGGTACGCAGTATTTT	CASSPGLAASGTQYF
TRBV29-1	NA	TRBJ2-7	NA	TGCAGCGTGAAGGGGGGGTTTGGGGGAAACTACGAGCAGTACTTC	CSVKGGFGGNYEQYF
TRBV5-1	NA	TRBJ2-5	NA	TGCGCCAGCAGCTTGGATAGGGGTGAAGAGACCCAGTACTTC	CASSLDRGEETQYF
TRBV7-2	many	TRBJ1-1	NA	TGTGCCAGCAGCACCGGCACTGAAGCTTTCTTT	CASSTGTEAFF
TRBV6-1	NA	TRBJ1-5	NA	TGTGCCAGCAGGAAGGTGGGGCAGGCGGGCAATCAGCCCCAGCATTTT	CASRKVGQAGNQPQHF
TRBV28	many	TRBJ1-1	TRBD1	TGTGCCAGCAGTACGAGATTCAGGGGGCGGAACACTGAAGCTTTCTTT	CASSTRFRGRNTEAFF
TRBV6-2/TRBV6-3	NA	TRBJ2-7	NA	TGTGCCAGCAGTTACGTTACGAGAAATGAGCAGTACTTC	CASSYVTRNEQYF
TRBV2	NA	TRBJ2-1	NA	TGTGCCAGCAGACAGGGTTTAGTATATGGGCAGTTCTTC	CASRQGLVYGQFF
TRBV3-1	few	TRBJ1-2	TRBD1	TGTGCCAGCAGCCGGGGACAGGGGGCAGCTAACGGCTACACCTTC	CASSRGQGAANGYTF
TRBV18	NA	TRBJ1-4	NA	TGTGCCAGCTCACCGGGGGGCGCAGCTAATGAAAAACTGTTTTTT	CASSPGGAANEKLFF
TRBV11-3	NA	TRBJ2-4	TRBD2	TGTGCCAGCAGCTTGGGACTAGCGGGAGGGCCGGGATCGGACATTCAGTACTTC	CASSLGLAGGPGSDIQYF
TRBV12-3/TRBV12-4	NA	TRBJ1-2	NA	TGTGCCAGCAGCGTACCTTTTGGAGGGAGCGAGGGCTACACCTTC	CASSVPFGGSEGYTF
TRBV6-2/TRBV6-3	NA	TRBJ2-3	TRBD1	TGTGCCAGCACTCCTACAGGGGGCAGCTCAGATACGCAGTATTTT	CASTPTGGSSDTQYF
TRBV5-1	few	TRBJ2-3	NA	TGCGCCAGCAGCTTGGCCAAGGGCACAGATACGCAGTATTTT	CASSLAKGTDTQYF